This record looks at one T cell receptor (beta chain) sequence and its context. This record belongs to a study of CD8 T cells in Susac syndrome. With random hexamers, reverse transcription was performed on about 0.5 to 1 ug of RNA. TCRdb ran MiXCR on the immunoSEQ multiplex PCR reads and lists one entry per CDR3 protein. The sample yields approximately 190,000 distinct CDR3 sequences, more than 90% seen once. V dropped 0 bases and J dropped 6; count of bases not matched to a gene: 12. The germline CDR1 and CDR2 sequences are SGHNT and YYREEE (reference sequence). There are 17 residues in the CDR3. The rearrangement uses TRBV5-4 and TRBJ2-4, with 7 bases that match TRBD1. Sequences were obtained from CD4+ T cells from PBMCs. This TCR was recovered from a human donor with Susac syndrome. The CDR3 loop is CASSLEGQGGFGNIQYF. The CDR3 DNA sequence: TGTGCCAGCAGCTTGGAGGGTCAAGGGGGCTTCGGAAACATTCAGTACTTC.